This T cell receptor (beta chain) was sequenced for a study of cytomegalovirus exposure and HLA in healthy donors. Turning to the study itself: The 120 or so validation repertoires, a later analysis reported, used the same platform as the approximately 700 first-cohort repertoires. Study observations and caveats: The study put under 200 TCR beta chains on its list as cytomegalovirus-associated. The classifier reportedly diagnosed cytomegalovirus status with high sensitivity and specificity.

The V and J ends lost 5 bases and 6 bases, in that order; junction bases with no gene match: 7. The CDR3 has 16 residues. Germline CDR1 reads SGHNT; CDR2 reads YENEEA. Comments on this clone: Its antigen is not known.

Only in-frame clones appear in the TCRdb table, and some are missing; sequencing was by immunoSEQ multiplex PCR. The sample contains over 110,000 clones, about 87% of which appear only once. The clonotype was recovered from a man between 18 and 29 years old in good health and CMV-seropositive. The chain combines TRBV11-3 with TRBJ2-3, with 14 positions matching TRBD2. Sequenced input: PBMCs. The CDR3 coding sequence is TGTGCCAGCAGCGGACGACTAGCGGGAGGGTGGGATACGCAGTATTTT. This sequence encodes CASSGRLAGGWDTQYF.